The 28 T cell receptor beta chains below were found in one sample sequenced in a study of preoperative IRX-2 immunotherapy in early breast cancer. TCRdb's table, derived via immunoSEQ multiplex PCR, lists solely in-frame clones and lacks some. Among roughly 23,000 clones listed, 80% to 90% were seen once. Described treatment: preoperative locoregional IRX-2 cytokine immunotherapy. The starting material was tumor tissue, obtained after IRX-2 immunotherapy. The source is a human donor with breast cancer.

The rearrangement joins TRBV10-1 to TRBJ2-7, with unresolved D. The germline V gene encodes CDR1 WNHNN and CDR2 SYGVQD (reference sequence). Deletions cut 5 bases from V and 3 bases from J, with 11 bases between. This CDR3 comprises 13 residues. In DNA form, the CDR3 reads TGCGCCAGCAGTTCCGGAGACGGCTACGAGCAGTACTTC. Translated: CASSSGDGYEQYF.

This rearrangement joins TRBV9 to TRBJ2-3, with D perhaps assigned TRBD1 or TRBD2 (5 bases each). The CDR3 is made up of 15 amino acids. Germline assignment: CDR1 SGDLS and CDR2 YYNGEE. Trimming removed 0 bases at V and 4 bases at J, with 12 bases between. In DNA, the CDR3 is TGTGCCAGCAGCGTAGAGGGACGGGGCGCAGATACGCAGTATTTT. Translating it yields CASSVEGRGADTQYF.

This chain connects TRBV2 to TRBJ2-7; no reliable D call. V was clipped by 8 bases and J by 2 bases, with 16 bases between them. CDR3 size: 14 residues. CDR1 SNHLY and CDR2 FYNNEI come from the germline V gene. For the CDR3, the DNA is TGTGCCAGCTGGACCTCCTCCAACACCTACGAGCAGTACTTC. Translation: CASWTSSNTYEQYF.

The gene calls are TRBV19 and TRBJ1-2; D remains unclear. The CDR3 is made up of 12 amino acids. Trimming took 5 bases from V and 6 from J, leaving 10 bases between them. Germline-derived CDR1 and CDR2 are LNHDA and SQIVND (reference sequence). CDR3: CASSSPQHGYTF. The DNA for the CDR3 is TGTGCCAGTAGTTCCCCACAGCATGGCTACACCTTC.

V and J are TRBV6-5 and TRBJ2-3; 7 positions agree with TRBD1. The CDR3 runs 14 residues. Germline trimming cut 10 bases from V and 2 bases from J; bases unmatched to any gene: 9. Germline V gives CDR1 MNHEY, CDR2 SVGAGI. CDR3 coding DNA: TGTGCCACGACGCCGGGACAGTACACAGATACGCAGTATTTT. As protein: CATTPGQYTDTQYF.

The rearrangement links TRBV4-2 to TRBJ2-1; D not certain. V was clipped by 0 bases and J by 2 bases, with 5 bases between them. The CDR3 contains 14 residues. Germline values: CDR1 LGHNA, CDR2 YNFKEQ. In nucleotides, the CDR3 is TGTGCCAGCAGCCAAGAGCCCCCCTACAATGAGCAGTTCTTC. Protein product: CASSQEPPYNEQFF.

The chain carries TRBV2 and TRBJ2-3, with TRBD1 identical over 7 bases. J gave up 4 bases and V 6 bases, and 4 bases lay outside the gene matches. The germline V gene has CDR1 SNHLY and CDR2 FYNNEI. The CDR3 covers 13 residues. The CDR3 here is CASRQGESDTQYF. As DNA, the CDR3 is TGTGCCAGCAGGCAGGGGGAGTCAGATACGCAGTATTTT.

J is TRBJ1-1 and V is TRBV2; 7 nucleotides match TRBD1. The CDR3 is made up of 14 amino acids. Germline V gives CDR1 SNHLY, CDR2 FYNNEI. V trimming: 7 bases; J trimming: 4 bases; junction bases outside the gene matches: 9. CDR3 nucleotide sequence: TGTGCCAGCACCGTACAGGGGCCCGGCACTGAAGCTTTCTTT. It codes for CASTVQGPGTEAFF.

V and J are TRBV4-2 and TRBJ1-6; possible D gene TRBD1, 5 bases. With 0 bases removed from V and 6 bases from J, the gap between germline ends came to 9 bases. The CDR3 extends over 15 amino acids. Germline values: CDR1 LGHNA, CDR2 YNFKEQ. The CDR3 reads CASSQDLQGNSPLHF. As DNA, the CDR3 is TGTGCCAGCAGCCAAGATCTTCAGGGTAATTCACCCCTCCACTTT.

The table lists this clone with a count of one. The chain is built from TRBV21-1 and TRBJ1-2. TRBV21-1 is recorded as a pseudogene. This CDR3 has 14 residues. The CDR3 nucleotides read TGTGCCAGCAGGTGGCGGCGGGGAAACTATGGCTACACCTTC. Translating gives CASRWRRGNYGYTF.

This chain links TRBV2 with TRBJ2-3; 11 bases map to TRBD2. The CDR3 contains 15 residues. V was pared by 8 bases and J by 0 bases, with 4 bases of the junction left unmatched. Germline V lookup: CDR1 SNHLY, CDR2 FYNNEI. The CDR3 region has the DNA TGTGCCAGCTCTAGCGGGGGGATTAGCACAGATACGCAGTATTTT. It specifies CASSSGGISTDTQYF.

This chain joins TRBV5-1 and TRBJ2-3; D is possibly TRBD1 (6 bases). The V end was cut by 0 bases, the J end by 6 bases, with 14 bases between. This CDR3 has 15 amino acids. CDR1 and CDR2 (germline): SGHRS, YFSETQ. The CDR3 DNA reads TGCGCCAGCAGCTTGGCCGCAGGGGCGGAGGATACGCAGTATTTT. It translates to CASSLAAGAEDTQYF. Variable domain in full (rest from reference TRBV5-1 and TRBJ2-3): KAGVTQTPRYLIKTRGQQVTLSCSPISGHRSVSWYQQTPGQGLQFLFEYFSETQRNKGNFPGRFSGRQFSNSRSEMNVSTLELGDSALYLCASSLAAGAEDTQYFGPGTRLTVL.

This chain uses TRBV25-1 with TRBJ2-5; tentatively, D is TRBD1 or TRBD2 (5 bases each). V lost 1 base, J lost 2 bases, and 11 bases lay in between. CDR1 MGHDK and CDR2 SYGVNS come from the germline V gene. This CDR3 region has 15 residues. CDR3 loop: CASSEWRTLQETQYF. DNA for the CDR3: TGTGCCAGCAGTGAATGGAGGACACTACAAGAGACCCAGTACTTC.

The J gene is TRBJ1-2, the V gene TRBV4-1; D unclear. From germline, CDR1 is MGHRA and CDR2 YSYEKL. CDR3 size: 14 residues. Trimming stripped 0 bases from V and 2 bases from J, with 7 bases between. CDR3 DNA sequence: TGCGCCAGCAGCCAAGACAGTCAGAACTATGGCTACACCTTC. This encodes CASSQDSQNYGYTF.

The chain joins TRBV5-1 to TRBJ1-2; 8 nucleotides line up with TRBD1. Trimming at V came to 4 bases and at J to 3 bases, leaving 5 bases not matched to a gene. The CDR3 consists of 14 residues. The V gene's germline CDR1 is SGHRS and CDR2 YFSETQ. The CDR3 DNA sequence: TGCGCCAGCAGCCAACAGGGGGAGGACTATGGCTACACCTTC. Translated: CASSQQGEDYGYTF.

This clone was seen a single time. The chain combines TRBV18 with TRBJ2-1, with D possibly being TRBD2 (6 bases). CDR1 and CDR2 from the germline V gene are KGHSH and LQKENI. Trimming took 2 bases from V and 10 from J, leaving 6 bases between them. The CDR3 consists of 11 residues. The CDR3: CASSPGGEQFF. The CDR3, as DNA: TGTGCCAGCTCACCAGGAGGGGAGCAGTTCTTC. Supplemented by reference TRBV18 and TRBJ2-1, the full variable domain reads NAGVMQNPRHLVRRRGQEARLRCSPMKGHSHVYWYRQLPEEGLKFMVYLQKENIIDESGMPKERFSAEFPKEGPSILRIQQVVRGDSAAYFCASSPGGEQFFGPGTRLTVL.

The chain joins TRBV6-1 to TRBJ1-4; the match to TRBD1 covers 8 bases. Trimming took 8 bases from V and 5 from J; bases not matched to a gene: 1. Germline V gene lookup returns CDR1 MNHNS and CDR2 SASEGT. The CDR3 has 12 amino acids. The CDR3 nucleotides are TGTGCCAGCCGACAGGGGAATGAAAAACTGTTTTTT. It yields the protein CASRQGNEKLFF.

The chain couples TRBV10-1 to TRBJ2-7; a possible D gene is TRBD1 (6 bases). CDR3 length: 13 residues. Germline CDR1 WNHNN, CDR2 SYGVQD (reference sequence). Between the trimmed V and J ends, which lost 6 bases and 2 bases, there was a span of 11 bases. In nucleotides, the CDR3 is TGCGCCAGCAGGGTGCAGGGGACCTACGAGCAGTACTTC. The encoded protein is CASRVQGTYEQYF.

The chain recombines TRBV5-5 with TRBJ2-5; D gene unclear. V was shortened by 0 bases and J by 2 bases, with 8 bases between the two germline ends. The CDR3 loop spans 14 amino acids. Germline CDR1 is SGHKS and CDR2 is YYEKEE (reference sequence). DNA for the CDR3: TGTGCCAGCAGCTTGGCCCGGTGGCAAGAGACCCAGTACTTC. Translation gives CASSLARWQETQYF. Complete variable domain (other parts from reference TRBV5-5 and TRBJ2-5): DAGVTQSPTHLIKTRGQQVTLRCSPISGHKSVSWYQQVLGQGPQFIFQYYEKEERGRGNFPDRFSARQFPNYSSELNVNALLLGDSALYLCASSLARWQETQYFGPGTRLLVL.

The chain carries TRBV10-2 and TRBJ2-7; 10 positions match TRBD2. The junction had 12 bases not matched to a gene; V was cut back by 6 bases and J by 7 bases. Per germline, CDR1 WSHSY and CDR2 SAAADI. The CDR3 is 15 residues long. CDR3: CASRFRTSGDGEQYF. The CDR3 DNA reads TGCGCCAGCAGATTTCGGACTAGCGGAGACGGAGAGCAGTACTTC.

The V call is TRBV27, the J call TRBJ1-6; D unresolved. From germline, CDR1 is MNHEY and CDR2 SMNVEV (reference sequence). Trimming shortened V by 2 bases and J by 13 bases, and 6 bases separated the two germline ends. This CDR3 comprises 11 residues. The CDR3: CASSLQAPLHF. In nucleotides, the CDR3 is TGTGCCAGCAGTTTACAGGCCCCCCTCCACTTT.

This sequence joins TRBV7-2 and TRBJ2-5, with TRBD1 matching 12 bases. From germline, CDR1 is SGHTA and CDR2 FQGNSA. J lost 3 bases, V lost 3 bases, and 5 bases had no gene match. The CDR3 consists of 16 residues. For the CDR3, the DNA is TGTGCCAGCAGCTTCGCCGGGACAGGGGGCAAAGAGACCCAGTACTTC. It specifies CASSFAGTGGKETQYF.

CDR3 nucleotide sequence: TGTGCCAGCACCCCGAATTGGCCTAGCGGGGGCACAGATACGCAGTATTTT. Translating it yields CASTPNWPSGGTDTQYF. The rearrangement uses TRBV28 and TRBJ2-3, with TRBD2 identical over 9 bases. Germline V gene data show CDR1 as MDHEN and CDR2 as SYDVKM. V gave up 7 bases and J gave up 1 base; unmatched junction bases: 12. This CDR3 region has 17 residues.

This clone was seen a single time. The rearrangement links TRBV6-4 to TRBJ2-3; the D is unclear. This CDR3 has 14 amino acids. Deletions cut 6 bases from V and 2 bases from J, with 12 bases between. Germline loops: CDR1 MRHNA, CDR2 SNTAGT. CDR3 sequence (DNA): TGTGCCAGCAGAACCCAAGCATCCACAGATACGCAGTATTTT. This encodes CASRTQASTDTQYF.

The CDR3 coding sequence is TGTGCCAGCAGCTTACCGGACCCGGGGTTGTACGAGCAGTACTTC. Its translation is CASSLPDPGLYEQYF. The chain recombines TRBV7-2 with TRBJ2-7, with D maybe TRBD2 (5 bases). V was clipped by 2 bases and J by 4 bases, with 15 bases between them. Germline CDR1 SGHTA, CDR2 FQGNSA. The CDR3 sequence is 15 residues long.

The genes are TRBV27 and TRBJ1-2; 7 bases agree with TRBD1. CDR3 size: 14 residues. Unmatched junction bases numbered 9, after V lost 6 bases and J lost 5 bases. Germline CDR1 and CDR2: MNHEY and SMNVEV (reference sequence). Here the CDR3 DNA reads TGTGCCAGCAGCCTTAGACAGGGTGGTTATGGCTACACCTTC. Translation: CASSLRQGGYGYTF.

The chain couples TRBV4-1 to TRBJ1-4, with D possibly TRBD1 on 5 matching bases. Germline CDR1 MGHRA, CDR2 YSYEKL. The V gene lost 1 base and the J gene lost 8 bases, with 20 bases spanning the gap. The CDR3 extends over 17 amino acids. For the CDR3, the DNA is TGCGCCAGCAGCCAAGGGGAGGGGCCAGGGCGGGGAGAAAAACTGTTTTTT. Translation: CASSQGEGPGRGEKLFF.

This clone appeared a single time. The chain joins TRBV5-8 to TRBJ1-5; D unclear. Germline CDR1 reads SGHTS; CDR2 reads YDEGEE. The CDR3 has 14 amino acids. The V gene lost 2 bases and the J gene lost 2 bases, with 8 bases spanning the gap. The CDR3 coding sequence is TGTGCCAGCAGCTTAAGGTTGGGCAATCAGCCCCAGCATTTT. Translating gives CASSLRLGNQPQHF.